The T cell receptor beta chain described here comes from a study of blood T cell repertoires in COVID-19. Study details: The United States, Italy and Spain were the sources of the acute and convalescent COVID-19 samples.

In terms of age and location, participants ranged from about 18 to 90 years and lived in under 30 US areas. Cohort placement rested on clinical history that participants reported themselves. In the original processing: Amplifying reference gene primers gave estimates of nucleated cell counts. Profiling relied on immunoSEQ multiplex PCR, and the TCRdb table lists in-frame clones only, not all of them. D and trimming come from the DNA, and the V and J calls and clone size come from that table. The table shows more than 250,000 clones, with roughly 90% occurring only once. This CDR3 comprises 12 residues. Per the germline V gene, CDR1 is SGDLS and CDR2 is YYNGEE. The V and J ends lost 4 bases and 8 bases respectively, with 12 bases between them.

What was sequenced was PBMCs or T cells enriched from blood (not recorded which). This clonotype was sampled from a woman between 18 and 29 years old with acute COVID-19. V gene TRBV9 combines with J gene TRBJ1-2; possibly TRBD1 for D (5 bases). CDR3 in amino acids: CASSPDWGGYTF. In DNA form, the CDR3 reads TGTGCCAGCAGCCCCGATTGGGGCGGCTACACCTTC. Variable domain in full (rest from reference TRBV9 and TRBJ1-2): DSGVTQTPKHLITATGQRVTLRCSPRSGDLSVYWYQQSLDQGLQFLIQYYNGEERAKGNILERFSAQQFPDLHSELNLSSLELGDSALYFCASSPDWGGYTFGSGTRLTVV.